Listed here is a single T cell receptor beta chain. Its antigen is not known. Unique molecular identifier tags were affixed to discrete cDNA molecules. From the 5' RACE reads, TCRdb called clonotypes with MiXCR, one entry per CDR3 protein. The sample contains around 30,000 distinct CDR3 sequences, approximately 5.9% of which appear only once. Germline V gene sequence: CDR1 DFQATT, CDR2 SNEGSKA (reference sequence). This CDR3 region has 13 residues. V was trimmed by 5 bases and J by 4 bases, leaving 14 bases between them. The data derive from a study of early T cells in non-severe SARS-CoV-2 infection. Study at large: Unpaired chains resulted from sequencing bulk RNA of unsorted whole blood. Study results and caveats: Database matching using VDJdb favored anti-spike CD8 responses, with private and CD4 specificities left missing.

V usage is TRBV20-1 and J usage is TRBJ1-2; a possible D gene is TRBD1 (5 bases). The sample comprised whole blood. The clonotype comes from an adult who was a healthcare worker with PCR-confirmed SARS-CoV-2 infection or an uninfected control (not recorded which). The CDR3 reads CSAATALVYGYTF. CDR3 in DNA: TGCAGTGCTGCGACAGCCCTCGTCTATGGCTACACCTTC.